This T cell receptor beta chain was found in a study of cytomegalovirus exposure and HLA in healthy donors. Findings and caveats of the study: Being productive about 87% or about 30% of the time was typical of most TCR beta V segments in an earlier analysis. The study put under 200 TCR beta chains on its list as cytomegalovirus-associated.

The length of the CDR3 is 15 residues. Looked up from germline, CDR1 is SGHTA and CDR2 is FQGNSA. V shed 6 bases and J shed 0 bases, with 13 bases lying between them. Both 60 Vbeta primers and 13 Jbeta primers went into the PCR. Here immunoSEQ multiplex PCR was the method, and the copy in TCRdb shows in-frame clones only, minus some. Here the sample table reports about 72,000 clones. In regard to this clone: Its antigen remains unidentified.

The rearrangement links TRBV7-2 to TRBJ2-3, with a possible D match to TRBD2 (6 bases). The source of this sequence is a man in his forties or fifties in good health and CMV-seronegative. Sequenced material: PBMCs. The CDR3 DNA follows: TGTGCCAGCAGTCTCCAGGGACTTAGCACAGATACGCAGTATTTT. This translates into CASSLQGLSTDTQYF.